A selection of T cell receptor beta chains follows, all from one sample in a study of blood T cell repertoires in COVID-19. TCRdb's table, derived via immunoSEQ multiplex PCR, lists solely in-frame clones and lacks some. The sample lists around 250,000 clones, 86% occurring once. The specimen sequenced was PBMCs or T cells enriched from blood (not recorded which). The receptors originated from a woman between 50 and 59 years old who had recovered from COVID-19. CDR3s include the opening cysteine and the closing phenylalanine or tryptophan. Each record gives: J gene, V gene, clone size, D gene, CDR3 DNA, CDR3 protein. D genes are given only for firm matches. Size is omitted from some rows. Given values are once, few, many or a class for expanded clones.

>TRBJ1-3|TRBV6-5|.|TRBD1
TGTGCCAGCAGTTACTCAGAAAGACAGGGGACCATATATTTT
CASSYSERQGTIYF
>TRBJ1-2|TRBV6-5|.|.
TGTGCCAGCAGCCTCCGCCGGGGATTAGAGGGCTACACCTTC
CASSLRRGLEGYTF
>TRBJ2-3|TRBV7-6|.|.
TGTGCCAGCAGCCTACGTTACGCGGACAGTCCGGATACAGATACGCAGTATTTT
CASSLRYADSPDTDTQYF
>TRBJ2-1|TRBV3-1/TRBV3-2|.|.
TGTGCCAGCAGCCAAGATTGGTCGGGACTTTACAATGAGCAGTTCTTC
CASSQDWSGLYNEQFF
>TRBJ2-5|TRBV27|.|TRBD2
TGTGCCAGCAGTTTATCTCCCCCACTAGCGGGGGCCCCCCAAGAGACCCAGTACTTC
CASSLSPPLAGAPQETQYF
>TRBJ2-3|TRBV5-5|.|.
TGTGCCAGCAGCGGTGTAGCGGGCACAGATACGCAGTATTTT
CASSGVAGTDTQYF
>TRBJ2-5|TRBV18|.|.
TGTGCCAGCTCACCAAGCCACAGCCAAGAGACCCAGTACTTC
CASSPSHSQETQYF
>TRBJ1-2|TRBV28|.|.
TGTGCCAGCAGTCCGATGGACAGAGGGATTAACTATGGCTACACCTTC
CASSPMDRGINYGYTF
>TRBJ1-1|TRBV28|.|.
TGTGCCAGCAGTTCCCAGAGACAGTTGAACACTGAAGCTTTCTTT
CASSSQRQLNTEAFF
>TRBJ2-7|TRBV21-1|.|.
TGTGCCAGCAGCAAAGGCGAGACAGGAAGCTCCTACGAGCAGTACTTC
CASSKGETGSSYEQYF
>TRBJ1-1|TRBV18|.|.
TGTGCCGGAGGCTCTGATATCACTGAAGCTTTCTTT
CAGGSDITEAFF
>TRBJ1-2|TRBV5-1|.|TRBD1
TGCGCCAGCAGCTCCCTTCCGGGACAGGGTGTTGGCTACACCTTC
CASSSLPGQGVGYTF
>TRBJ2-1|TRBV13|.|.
TGTGCCAGCAGCTTAGGTGGGAGTTCGGATGAGCAGTTCTTC
CASSLGGSSDEQFF
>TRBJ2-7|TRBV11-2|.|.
TGTGCCAGCAGCTCCAGGGTTTACTACGAGCAGTACTTC
CASSSRVYYEQYF
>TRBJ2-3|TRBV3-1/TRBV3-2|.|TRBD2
TGTGCCAGCAGCCAAGGTCGACTAGCGGGACTAGATACGCAGTATTTT
CASSQGRLAGLDTQYF
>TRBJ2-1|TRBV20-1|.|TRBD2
TGCAGTGCTGGTGGACTAGCGGGGGGGACCAATGAGCAGTTCTTC
CSAGGLAGGTNEQFF
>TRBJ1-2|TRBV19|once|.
TGTGCCAGTGGGGCGTGGCGCTCCTATGGCTACACCTTC
CASGAWRSYGYTF
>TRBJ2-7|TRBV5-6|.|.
TGTGCCAGCAGCTCTACCGGGGACTCGCACCCCTACGAGCAGTACTTC
CASSSTGDSHPYEQYF
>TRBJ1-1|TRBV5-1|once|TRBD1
TGCGCCAGCAGCTTGCTAGGACAGGGACATACTGAAGCTTTCTTT
CASSLLGQGHTEAFF
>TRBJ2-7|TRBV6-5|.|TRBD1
TGTGCCAGCAGCCTTTACCGGGACAGGTCCTACGAGCAGTACTTC
CASSLYRDRSYEQYF
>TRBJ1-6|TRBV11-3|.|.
TGTGCCAGCAGCCCCCGGGGAGGAATTTATAATTCACCCCTCCACTTT
CASSPRGGIYNSPLHF
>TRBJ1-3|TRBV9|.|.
TGTGCCAGCAGCCCATCCTTTGCAGGGGCTGGAAACACCATATATTTT
CASSPSFAGAGNTIYF
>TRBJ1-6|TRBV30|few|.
TGTGCCTGGAGGACGTACGTCGGGGGGGGTTATAATTCACCCCTCCACTTT
CAWRTYVGGGYNSPLHF
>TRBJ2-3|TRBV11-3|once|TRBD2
TGTGCCAGCAGCCCGAGACTAGCGGGGACCACAGATACGCAGTATTTT
CASSPRLAGTTDTQYF
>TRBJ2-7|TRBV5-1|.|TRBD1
TGCGCCAGCAGACAAAATAAATCAGGGGCTACCGCAAAACGACAGGGGGCCCACGAGCAGTACTTC
CASRQNKSGATAKRQGAHEQYF
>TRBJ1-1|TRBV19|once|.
TGTGCCAGTAGTATAGGGACATTCGCATCAGGTTTCTTT
CASSIGTFASGFF
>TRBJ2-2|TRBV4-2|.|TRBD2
TGTGCCAGCAGCCGGCGGGAGGGCCAGAACACCGGGGAGCTGTTTTTT
CASSRREGQNTGELFF
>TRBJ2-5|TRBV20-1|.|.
TGCAGTGCTAGTAGGACATCCAAAGAGACCCAGTACTTC
CSASRTSKETQYF
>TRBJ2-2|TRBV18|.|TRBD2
TGTGCCAGCTCACCACCACTAGCGGCGACGAACACCGGGGAGCTGTTTTTT
CASSPPLAATNTGELFF
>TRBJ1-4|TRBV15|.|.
TGTGCCACCAGCAGGGACAGACTTAATGAAAAACTGTTTTTT
CATSRDRLNEKLFF
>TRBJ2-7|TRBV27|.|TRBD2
TGTGCCAGCAGTCCCGGGACTATAGGCAGCGAGCAGTACTTC
CASSPGTIGSEQYF
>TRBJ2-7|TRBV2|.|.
TGTGCCAGCAGTGATCCCAAGAGCTACGAGCAGTACTTC
CASSDPKSYEQYF
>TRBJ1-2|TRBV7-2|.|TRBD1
TGTGCCAGCAGCTTAGAACCTGGGACAGTGGAGTATGGCTACACCTTC
CASSLEPGTVEYGYTF
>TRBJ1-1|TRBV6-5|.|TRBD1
TGTGCCAGCAGTTCACAGGGGGTGGCTGAAGCTTTCTTT
CASSSQGVAEAFF